This T cell receptor (beta chain) was recovered during a study of T cells in Graves' hyperthyroidism and ophthalmopathy. Using RNA transcripts as the source, TCR beta CDR3 regions were amplified. A set of HTBI primers served as the primers for a first-round RT-PCR of the TCR CDR3. TCRdb processed the multiplex PCR reads anew with MiXCR; each CDR3 protein has one entry. The sample contains 300,000 to 450,000 distinct CDR3 sequences, about 15% of which appear only once. Germline V gives CDR1 SGHAT, CDR2 FQNNGV. The CDR3 runs to 15 residues. V was clipped by 0 bases and J by 4 bases; unmatched bases: 4. This clonotype appeared a few times.

Sequencing was performed on blood. The origin of this receptor is a woman between 25 and 40 years old with Graves' ophthalmopathy. V is TRBV11-2 and J is TRBJ1-2; TRBD1 matches at 8 bases. The CDR3 loop reads CASSLDRRGLYGYTF. The CDR3, as DNA: TGTGCCAGCAGCTTAGATCGCAGGGGGCTCTATGGCTACACCTTC. The variable domain in full, completed from reference TRBV11-2 and TRBJ1-2, reads EAGVAQSPRYKIIEKRQSVAFWCNPISGHATLYWYQQILGQGPKLLIQFQNNGVVDDSQLPKDRFSAERLKGVDSTLKIQPAKLEDSAVYLCASSLDRRGLYGYTFGSGTRLTVV.